The next 14 T cell receptor beta chains were all read from a single sample in a study of T cell repertoires in cytomegalovirus infection. TCRdb itself ran the reads through MiXCR, one entry per CDR3 protein. The sample consists of some 160,000 distinct CDR3 sequences, about a sixth of them appearing once. Sequencing used CD8+ T cells from PBMCs. The receptors originated from a human donor in good health (CMV status not recorded). Some clones in this sample may be carry-over from other donors' samples.

V and J are TRBV28 and TRBJ1-1; TRBD1 aligns across 7 bases. The CDR3 extends over 15 amino acids. V lost 3 bases and J lost 0; bases outside the gene matches: 4. CDR1 and CDR2 from the germline V gene are MDHEN and SYDVKM. As DNA, the CDR3 is TGTGCCAGCAGTTTCAGGGGGGTCATGAACACTGAAGCTTTCTTT. Its protein product is CASSFRGVMNTEAFF.

This rearrangement joins TRBV14 to TRBJ2-1, with D unclear. CDR1 and CDR2 from the germline V gene are SGHDN and FVKESK. Trimming removed 1 base at V and 9 bases at J, with 13 bases between. The CDR3 covers 14 residues. The CDR3: CASSQGRLILEQFF. CDR3 DNA: TGTGCCAGCAGCCAAGGACGCCTAATCCTTGAGCAGTTCTTC.

This clonotype has a handful of counts. The rearrangement uses TRBV7-2 and TRBJ2-1; 15 nucleotides line up with TRBD2. Trimming cost V 2 bases and J 9 bases; bases outside gene matches: 14. The V gene's germline CDR1 is SGHTA and CDR2 FQGNSA. This CDR3 has 19 amino acids. This CDR3 is CASSLLASWGLAGGSEQFF. CDR3 bases: TGTGCCAGCAGCTTATTGGCCAGTTGGGGACTAGCGGGAGGAAGTGAGCAGTTCTTC.

J is TRBJ2-7 and V is TRBV7-2, with D possibly TRBD1 on 5 matching bases. V lost 7 bases to trimming and J lost 5 bases, with 18 bases between them. The CDR3 has 14 amino acids. Germline CDR1 SGHTA, CDR2 FQGNSA. The CDR3 DNA is TGTGCCAGCACCGTTCGGCAGGGCATCCACGAGCAGTACTTC. Amino acids: CASTVRQGIHEQYF.

V and J are TRBV7-9 and TRBJ2-5, with TRBD2 identical over 9 bases. Germline CDR1 reads SEHNR; CDR2 reads FQNEAQ (reference sequence). The CDR3 sequence is 14 residues long. Trimming cost V 5 bases and J 2 bases; bases outside gene matches: 3. The CDR3: CASSEGLAQETQYF. The CDR3 DNA reads as TGTGCCAGCAGCGAGGGACTAGCACAAGAGACCCAGTACTTC.

This clonotype turned up a few times. The chain links TRBV6-6 to TRBJ2-2; the match to TRBD2 covers 7 bases. V lost 2 bases to trimming and J lost 4 bases; unmatched junction nucleotides: 10. Germline V gene lookup returns CDR1 MNHNY and CDR2 SVGAGI (reference sequence). The CDR3 extends over 17 amino acids. CDR3 nucleotides: TGTGCCAGCAGTTACCTCATTGGGCTAGCGGTCACCGGGGAGCTGTTTTTT. Translation: CASSYLIGLAVTGELFF.

This clonotype appeared a few times. This chain joins TRBV7-6 and TRBJ2-7; 7 bases line up with TRBD2. The CDR3 spans 14 residues. With V trimmed by 1 base and J by 2 bases, 2 bases remained unmatched. Per germline, CDR1 SGHVS and CDR2 FNYEAQ. The CDR3 DNA follows: TGTGCCAGCAGCTTAGGGGAGGGCACCTACGAGCAGTACTTC. Amino acids: CASSLGEGTYEQYF.

The chain links TRBV29-1 to TRBJ2-2, with D perhaps TRBD1 (5 bases). There are 10 residues in the CDR3. Deletions cut 7 bases from V and 9 bases from J, with 9 bases between. Germline CDR1 SQVTM, CDR2 ANQGSEA. The CDR3 protein is CSAQGRELFF. In DNA form, the CDR3 reads TGCAGCGCCCAGGGTCGGGAGCTGTTTTTT.

In this sample, this clonotype turned up a few times. The rearrangement links TRBV4-3 to TRBJ2-2; possibly TRBD2 for D (6 bases). V gave up 2 bases and J gave up 5 bases, with 15 bases separating them. Germline V gene sequence: CDR1 LGHNA, CDR2 YSLEER. The CDR3 has 16 amino acids. CDR3 loop: CASSQTTSSRTGELFF. The CDR3 DNA sequence: TGCGCCAGCAGCCAAACCACTAGCAGTCGGACCGGGGAGCTGTTTTTT.

This clonotype was observed a handful of times. V is TRBV5-6 and J is TRBJ2-1; TRBD1 is a possible D gene (5 bases). Trimming stripped 2 bases from V and 5 bases from J, with 8 bases between. Germline V lookup: CDR1 SGHDT, CDR2 YYEEEE. This CDR3 comprises 13 residues. This chain's CDR3 is CASSFTGHNEQFF. CDR3 bases: TGTGCCAGCAGCTTCACAGGCCACAATGAGCAGTTCTTC.

The chain couples TRBV12-3 or TRBV12-4 to TRBJ2-5; D is unresolved. V lost 1 base, J lost 0 bases, and 9 bases lay in between. CDR3 length: 15 amino acids. This CDR3 is CASSLVRANQETQYF. The CDR3, as DNA: TGTGCCAGCAGTTTAGTTCGGGCCAACCAAGAGACCCAGTACTTC.

This chain links TRBV5-1 with TRBJ2-7, with 12 bases lining up with TRBD2. Germline V gives CDR1 SGHRS, CDR2 YFSETQ. With 4 bases clipped from V and 3 bases from J, the junction kept 5 bases outside the gene matches. The CDR3 has 15 residues. The CDR3 DNA follows: TGCGCCAGCAGCCTAAAGACTAGCGGGGGCTACGAGCAGTACTTC. Its protein is CASSLKTSGGYEQYF.

The chain recombines TRBV6-8 with TRBJ1-2, with D hard to call. The germline gives CDR1 MNHGY, CDR2 SAAAGT. V lost 5 bases and J lost 6, with 16 bases in between. This CDR3 has 14 residues. CDR3 loop: CASSPREADDGYTF. For the CDR3, the DNA is TGTGCCAGCAGTCCCCGGGAAGCCGACGATGGCTACACCTTC.

DNA for the CDR3: TGTGCCAGCAGTCTTAGGGGAGGGAGCCTCGGGACGCCTTTGAACACCGGGGAGCTGTTTTTT. The encoded protein is CASSLRGGSLGTPLNTGELFF. The chain joins TRBV6-1 to TRBJ2-2, with TRBD2 matching over 7 bases. Germline assignment: CDR1 MNHNS and CDR2 SASEGT. This CDR3 is 21 amino acids long. V trimming: 5 bases; J trimming: 1 base; junction bases outside the gene matches: 22.